The TCR beta chain under discussion was sequenced for a study of OX40 agonist ivuxolimab in advanced cancers. Points from the study as a whole: Partial responders at 0.1-3.0 mg/kg had among the lowest clonal expansion.

Autoimmune disease history or systemic immunosuppression meant exclusion. Data came from immunoSEQ multiplex PCR; TCRdb stores just in-frame clones and leaves some out. The data contain tens of thousands of clones, about 93% of them singletons. V was trimmed by 5 bases and J by 2 bases, leaving 9 bases between them. The CDR3 has 13 amino acids. Germline CDR1 and CDR2: SEHNR and FQNEAQ (reference sequence). Concerning this clone: The antigen is undetermined.

Sequences were derived from CD4+ or CD8+ T cells sorted from blood, sampled in a trial of the OX40 agonist ivuxolimab. The chain is built from TRBV7-9 and TRBJ1-2; possible D gene TRBD1, 5 bases. This clonotype originated in an adult with an advanced solid tumor such as melanoma, head and neck, liver or kidney cancer. CDR3 protein: CASSPTGNYGYTF. The CDR3 bases are TGTGCCAGCAGCCCAACAGGAAACTATGGCTACACCTTC.